These T cell receptor beta chains were read from a single sample in a study of blood T cell repertoires in COVID-19. Profiling relied on immunoSEQ multiplex PCR, and the TCRdb table lists in-frame clones only, not all of them. The table includes fewer than 200,000 clones, roughly 81% detected once. The sequencing input was peripheral blood. The receptors were sampled from a woman aged 40 to 50 with COVID-19, enrolled during active disease. The CDR3 runs from the conserved cysteine through the conserved F or W. D genes are given only for firm matches. Not every row has a clone size; where given, it reads once, few, many or a size class.

D gene: TRBD2
J gene: TRBJ2-3
V gene: TRBV13
clone size: NA
CDR3 DNA: TGTGCCAGCAGCTTAAGACTAGCGGGGGGCACAGATACGCAGTATTTT
CDR3 protein: CASSLRLAGGTDTQYF

D gene: TRBD2
J gene: TRBJ2-5
V gene: TRBV3-1/TRBV3-2
clone size: NA
CDR3 DNA: TGTGCCAGCAGCCAACTAGCGGGGGGGCCACCGACCCAGTACTTC
CDR3 protein: CASSQLAGGPPTQYF

D gene: NA
J gene: TRBJ2-2
V gene: TRBV5-1
clone size: NA
CDR3 DNA: TGCGCCTCGGTTCACTCGGGTGCCGGGGAGCTGTTTTTT
CDR3 protein: CASVHSGAGELFF

D gene: NA
J gene: TRBJ2-3
V gene: TRBV12-3/TRBV12-4
clone size: NA
CDR3 DNA: TGTGCCAGCAGTTCCTATTCCACAGATACGCAGTATTTT
CDR3 protein: CASSSYSTDTQYF

D gene: NA
J gene: TRBJ2-3
V gene: TRBV5-5
clone size: NA
CDR3 DNA: TGTGCCAGCAGCTTGGGGCAGGGAAGAGCTACAGATACGCAGTATTTT
CDR3 protein: CASSLGQGRATDTQYF

D gene: TRBD1
J gene: TRBJ2-6
V gene: TRBV5-1
clone size: NA
CDR3 DNA: TGCGCCAGCAGCCAGTGGACAGGGGGCGCTGGGGCCAACGTCCTGACTTTC
CDR3 protein: CASSQWTGGAGANVLTF

D gene: TRBD2
J gene: TRBJ2-3
V gene: TRBV6-5
clone size: NA
CDR3 DNA: TGTGCCAGCAGTCTAGCGGGGGGTGACACAGATACGCAGTATTTT
CDR3 protein: CASSLAGGDTDTQYF

D gene: NA
J gene: TRBJ1-3
V gene: TRBV18
clone size: NA
CDR3 DNA: TGTGCCAGCTCATTTACCGACAGCGCCTCTGGAAACACCATATATTTT
CDR3 protein: CASSFTDSASGNTIYF

D gene: TRBD1
J gene: TRBJ2-2
V gene: TRBV27
clone size: NA
CDR3 DNA: TGTGCCAGCAGAACCCAAACACAGGGGTGGACCGGGGAGCTGTTTTTT
CDR3 protein: CASRTQTQGWTGELFF

D gene: TRBD1
J gene: TRBJ1-4
V gene: TRBV27
clone size: NA
CDR3 DNA: TGTGCCAGCGCCGACAGGGGGCAGGCTAATGAAAAACTGTTTTTT
CDR3 protein: CASADRGQANEKLFF

D gene: NA
J gene: TRBJ2-3
V gene: TRBV12-3/TRBV12-4
clone size: few
CDR3 DNA: TGTGCCAGCACGGGGGTGGCTGATACGCAGTATTTT
CDR3 protein: CASTGVADTQYF

D gene: NA
J gene: TRBJ2-1
V gene: TRBV6-4
clone size: NA
CDR3 DNA: TGTGCCAGCAGTGTAGCGGAAAGCTCCTACAATGAGCAGTTCTTC
CDR3 protein: CASSVAESSYNEQFF

D gene: NA
J gene: TRBJ2-2
V gene: TRBV7-9
clone size: NA
CDR3 DNA: TGTGCCAGCAGCTTAGTTCAAGGACAGAAGGAGCTGTTTTTT
CDR3 protein: CASSLVQGQKELFF